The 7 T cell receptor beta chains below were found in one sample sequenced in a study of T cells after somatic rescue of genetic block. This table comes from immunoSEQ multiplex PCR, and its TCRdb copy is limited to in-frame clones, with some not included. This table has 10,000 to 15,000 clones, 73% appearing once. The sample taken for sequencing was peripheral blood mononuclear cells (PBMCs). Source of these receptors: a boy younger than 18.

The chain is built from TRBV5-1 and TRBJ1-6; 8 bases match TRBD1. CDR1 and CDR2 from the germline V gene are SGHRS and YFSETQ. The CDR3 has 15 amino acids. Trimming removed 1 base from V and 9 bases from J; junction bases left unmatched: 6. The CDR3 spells CASSLSTGVGSPLHF. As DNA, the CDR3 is TGCGCCAGCAGCTTGTCGACAGGGGTTGGTTCACCCCTCCACTTT. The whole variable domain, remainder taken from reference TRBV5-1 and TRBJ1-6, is KAGVTQTPRYLIKTRGQQVTLSCSPISGHRSVSWYQQTPGQGLQFLFEYFSETQRNKGNFPGRFSGRQFSNSRSEMNVSTLELGDSALYLCASSLSTGVGSPLHFGNGTRLTVT.

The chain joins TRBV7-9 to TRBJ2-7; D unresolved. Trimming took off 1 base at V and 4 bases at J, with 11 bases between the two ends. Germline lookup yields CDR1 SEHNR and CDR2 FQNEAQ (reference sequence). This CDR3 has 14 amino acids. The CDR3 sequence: CASSLVASLYEQYF. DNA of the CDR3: TGTGCCAGCAGCTTAGTCGCCTCTTTGTACGAGCAGTACTTC.

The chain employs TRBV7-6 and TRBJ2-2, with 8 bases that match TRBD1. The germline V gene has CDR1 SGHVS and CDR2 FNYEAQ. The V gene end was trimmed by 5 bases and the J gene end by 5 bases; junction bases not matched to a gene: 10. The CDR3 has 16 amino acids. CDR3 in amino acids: CASSLGRGQRTGELFF. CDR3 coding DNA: TGTGCCAGCAGCCTCGGCAGGGGGCAAAGAACCGGGGAGCTGTTTTTT.

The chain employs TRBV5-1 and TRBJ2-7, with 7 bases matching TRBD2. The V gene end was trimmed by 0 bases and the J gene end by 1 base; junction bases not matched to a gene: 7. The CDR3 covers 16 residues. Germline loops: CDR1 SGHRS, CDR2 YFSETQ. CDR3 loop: CASSLAPSGESYEQYF. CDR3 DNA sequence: TGCGCCAGCAGCTTGGCTCCCAGCGGGGAGTCCTACGAGCAGTACTTC.

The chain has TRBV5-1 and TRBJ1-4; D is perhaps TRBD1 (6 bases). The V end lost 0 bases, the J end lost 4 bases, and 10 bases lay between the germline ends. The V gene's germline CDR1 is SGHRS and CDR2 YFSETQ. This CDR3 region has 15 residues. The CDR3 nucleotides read TGCGCCAGCAGCTTGGGTACAGGGTTTAATGAAAAACTGTTTTTT. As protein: CASSLGTGFNEKLFF.

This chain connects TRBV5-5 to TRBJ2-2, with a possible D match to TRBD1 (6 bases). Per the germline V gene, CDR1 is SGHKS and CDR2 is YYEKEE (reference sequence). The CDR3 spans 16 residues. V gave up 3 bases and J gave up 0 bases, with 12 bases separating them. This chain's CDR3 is CASSYQTGPNTGELFF. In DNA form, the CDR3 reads TGTGCCAGCAGCTACCAGACAGGACCGAACACCGGGGAGCTGTTTTTT.

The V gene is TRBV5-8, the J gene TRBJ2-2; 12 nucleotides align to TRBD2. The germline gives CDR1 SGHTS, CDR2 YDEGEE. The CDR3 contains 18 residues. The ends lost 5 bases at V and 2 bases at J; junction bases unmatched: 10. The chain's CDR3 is CASRMELTSGSNTGELFF. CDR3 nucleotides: TGTGCCAGCAGGATGGAACTGACTAGCGGGAGTAACACCGGGGAGCTGTTTTTT. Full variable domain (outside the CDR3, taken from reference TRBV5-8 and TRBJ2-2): EAGVTQSPTHLIKTRGQQATLRCSPISGHTSVYWYQQALGLGLQFLLWYDEGEERNRGNFPPRFSGRQFPNYSSELNVNALELEDSALYLCASRMELTSGSNTGELFFGEGSRLTVL.